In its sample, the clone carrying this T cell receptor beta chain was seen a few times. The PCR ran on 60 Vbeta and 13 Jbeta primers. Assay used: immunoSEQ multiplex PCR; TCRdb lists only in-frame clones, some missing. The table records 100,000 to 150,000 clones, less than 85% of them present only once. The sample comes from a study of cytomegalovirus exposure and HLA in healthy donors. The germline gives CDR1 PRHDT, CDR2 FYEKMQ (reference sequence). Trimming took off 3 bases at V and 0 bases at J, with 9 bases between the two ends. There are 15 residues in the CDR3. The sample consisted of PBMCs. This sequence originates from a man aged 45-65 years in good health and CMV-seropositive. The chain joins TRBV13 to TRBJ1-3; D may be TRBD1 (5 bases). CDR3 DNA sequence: TGTGCCAGCAGCTTGTACAGGAGCTCTGGAAACACCATATATTTT. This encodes CASSLYRSSGNTIYF. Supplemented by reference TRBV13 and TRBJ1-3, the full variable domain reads AAGVIQSPRHLIKEKRETATLKCYPIPRHDTVYWYQQGPGQDPQFLISFYEKMQSDKGSIPDRFSAQQFSDYHSELNMSSLELGDSALYFCASSLYRSSGNTIYFGEGSWLTVV.